Below are 15 T cell receptor beta chains sequenced from a single sample in a study of metastatic and nonmetastatic thyroid tumors. TCRdb redid the clone calls on the PCR reads using MiXCR. The sample records roughly 48,000 clones, over 20% being singletons. All patients were treatment-naive before thyroid surgery. The sequenced material came from blood. All receptors come from a male donor with papillary thyroid cancer or a benign thyroid nodule (not recorded which). Some clones in this sample may be carry-over from other donors' samples.

The chain has TRBV5-1 and TRBJ1-2, with D unresolved. CDR1 and CDR2 (germline): SGHRS, YFSETQ. The CDR3 covers 17 residues. With 0 bases removed from V and 0 bases from J, the gap between germline ends came to 15 bases. The CDR3 DNA follows: TGCGCCAGCAGCTTGGATTTACTTACTATGACTAACTATGGCTACACCTTC. Translation gives CASSLDLLTMTNYGYTF.

The sample holds many counts of this clone. This chain's CDR3 is CASGQGGRRTGELFF. CDR3 sequence (DNA): TGTGCCAGCGGGCAGGGAGGTAGGAGGACCGGGGAGCTGTTTTTT. This rearrangement joins TRBV6-1 to TRBJ2-2, with a possible D match to TRBD2 (6 bases). V shed 8 bases and J shed 5 bases, with 18 bases lying between them. Germline loops: CDR1 MNHNS, CDR2 SASEGT. The CDR3 length is 15 residues.

This clone was seen at least ten times. CDR3 amino acids: CASSMVSGGIETQYF. Written as DNA, the CDR3 is TGTGCCAGTAGTATGGTATCAGGGGGGATAGAGACCCAGTACTTC. The V call is TRBV19, the J call TRBJ2-5, with a weak D call TRBD1 (7 bases). Germline V gene data show CDR1 as LNHDA and CDR2 as SQIVND (reference sequence). V was clipped by 3 bases and J by 4 bases, with 15 bases between them. The CDR3 covers 15 residues.

As concerns this clone: A read error may account for a junction end that differs from germline. This chain uses TRBV28 with TRBJ2-1; a possible D gene is TRBD2 (6 bases). Germline CDR1 MDHEN, CDR2 SYDVKM. The CDR3 is 18 residues long. The CDR3 reads CASSRSLASASSYNEQSF. CDR3 nucleotide sequence: TGTGCCAGCAGCCGCTCACTTGCTAGCGCGAGCTCCTACAATGAGCAGTCCTTC.

This clone showed up many times. This chain links TRBV5-1 with TRBJ2-1, with 7 positions matching TRBD2. This CDR3 comprises 12 residues. Germline-derived CDR1 and CDR2 are SGHRS and YFSETQ. With V trimmed by 4 bases and J by 8 bases, 3 bases remained unmatched. DNA of the CDR3: TGCGCCAGCAGCGTGGGGGGGGATGAGCAGTTCTTC. This gives the protein CASSVGGDEQFF.

This clone was counted at least ten times. This same CDR3 is encoded by further DNA sequences in the sample. The rearrangement links TRBV6-1 to TRBJ1-4, with D tentatively TRBD1 (5 bases). The germline V and J ends were trimmed by 3 bases and 9 bases, with 17 bases remaining between them. Germline CDR1 reads MNHNS; CDR2 reads SASEGT. There are 15 residues in the CDR3. DNA for the CDR3: TGTGCCAGCAGTGATATTGGGCAGGGTTCACAAAAACTGTTTTTT. Encoded protein: CASSDIGQGSQKLFF.

At least ten counts were recorded for this clone. V and J are TRBV5-1 and TRBJ2-1, with TRBD2 as a possible D gene (6 bases). Per germline, CDR1 SGHRS and CDR2 YFSETQ. Trimming cost V 3 bases and J 6 bases, with 16 bases left between them. This CDR3 contains 15 residues. The CDR3 region is CASSSDWRDRNEQFF. The CDR3 nucleotides are TGCGCCAGCAGCTCGGACTGGCGGGATCGCAATGAGCAGTTCTTC.

This clone was counted only a few times. This rearrangement joins TRBV6-1 to TRBJ2-1; 9 positions match TRBD1. CDR3 length: 14 residues. The V gene end was trimmed by 4 bases and the J gene end by 8 bases; junction bases not matched to a gene: 6. CDR1 is MNHNS and CDR2 is SASEGT in the germline V gene. The CDR3 DNA sequence: TGTGCCAGCAGTGCAGGGACAGGGAGCTATGAGCAGTTCTTC. Translating it yields CASSAGTGSYEQFF.

This clone appeared many times. V usage is TRBV11-3 and J usage is TRBJ2-6; D not resolved. The germline gives CDR1 SGHNT, CDR2 YENEEA. Trimming took off 1 base at V and 0 bases at J, with 16 bases between the two ends. This CDR3 spans 19 amino acids. The CDR3 loop is CASSLVDRGTTSGANVLTF. CDR3 bases: TGTGCCAGCAGCTTAGTTGATCGCGGAACCACCTCTGGGGCCAACGTCCTGACTTTC.

This clone showed up many times. The same CDR3 is also encoded by other DNA sequences in this sample. The chain employs TRBV6-1 and TRBJ2-7; 12 nucleotides align to TRBD2. CDR1 and CDR2 from the germline V gene are MNHNS and SASEGT. The V segment lost 4 bases and the J segment 4 bases; nucleotides outside the gene matches: 2. The CDR3 is 14 amino acids. CDR3: CASSGGLAGYEQYF. DNA for the CDR3: TGTGCCAGCAGTGGGGGACTAGCGGGTTACGAGCAGTACTTC.

This clone has ten or more counts. The rearrangement uses TRBV5-6 and TRBJ2-1, with 10 bases lining up with TRBD2. The V gene end was trimmed by 4 bases and the J gene end by 7 bases; junction bases not matched to a gene: 11. This CDR3 comprises 16 residues. Germline values: CDR1 SGHDT, CDR2 YYEEEE. The CDR3 sequence: CASSPLPSGSVNEQFF. CDR3 bases: TGTGCCAGCAGCCCGCTACCTAGCGGGAGTGTGAATGAGCAGTTCTTC.

This clone was recorded many times. The chain carries TRBV30 and TRBJ2-3; a weak D match, TRBD1 (5 bases). The germline V gene has CDR1 GTSNPN and CDR2 SVGIG (reference sequence). CDR3 length: 15 residues. The V end lost 1 base, the J end lost 5 bases, and 16 bases lay between the germline ends. CDR3 in amino acids: CAWSARFKGEDTQYF. In DNA, the CDR3 is TGTGCCTGGAGTGCCCGTTTTAAAGGGGAAGATACGCAGTATTTT.

This clone was counted ten times or more. The V gene is TRBV5-1, the J gene TRBJ2-7; a weak D match, TRBD1 (6 bases). The V and J ends lost 0 bases and 2 bases respectively, with 12 bases between them. The CDR3 spans 15 residues. Germline V gene lookup returns CDR1 SGHRS and CDR2 YFSETQ. The CDR3 is CASSLEQGPPYEQYF. CDR3 nucleotide sequence: TGCGCCAGCAGCTTGGAGCAGGGGCCTCCCTACGAGCAGTACTTC.

In its sample, this clone was seen many times. J is TRBJ1-5 and V is TRBV6-1; the D is unclear. The CDR3 runs 15 residues. Germline V lookup: CDR1 MNHNS, CDR2 SASEGT. Deletions cut 6 bases from V and 1 base from J, with 13 bases between. In DNA, the CDR3 is TGTGCCAGCAGCTTAGCCGGGGTAAGCAATCAGCCCCAGCATTTT. This translates into CASSLAGVSNQPQHF.

This clone was seen ten or more times. The chain has TRBV24-1 and TRBJ1-5; D gene ambiguous. Trimming took 4 bases from V and 0 from J, leaving 9 bases between them. The germline gives CDR1 KGHDR, CDR2 SFDVKD. The CDR3 covers 15 residues. DNA of the CDR3: TGTGCCACCAGTGAAAGCGGCAATAGCAATCAGCCCCAGCATTTT. Translated, it gives CATSESGNSNQPQHF.